The sequence of this T cell receptor (beta chain) was determined in a study of blood T cell repertoires in COVID-19. The table came from immunoSEQ multiplex PCR; TCRdb's copy has only in-frame clones and leaves some out. The repertoire consists of about 97,000 clones, with 87% occurring once and the leading ten covering 15%. The sample taken for sequencing was peripheral blood. This TCR came from a human donor in a cohort sampled during active COVID-19.

CDR3 region: CASSLEEWGLVTRTGELFF. In DNA form, the CDR3 reads TGTGCCAGCAGCTTAGAGGAATGGGGGCTAGTTACCAGGACCGGGGAGCTGTTTTTT. The genes are TRBV13 and TRBJ2-2; D perhaps matches TRBD1 (6 bases). Germline loops: CDR1 PRHDT, CDR2 FYEKMQ (reference sequence). The V end lost 1 base, the J end lost 5 bases, and 23 bases lay between the germline ends. The CDR3 length is 19 residues.